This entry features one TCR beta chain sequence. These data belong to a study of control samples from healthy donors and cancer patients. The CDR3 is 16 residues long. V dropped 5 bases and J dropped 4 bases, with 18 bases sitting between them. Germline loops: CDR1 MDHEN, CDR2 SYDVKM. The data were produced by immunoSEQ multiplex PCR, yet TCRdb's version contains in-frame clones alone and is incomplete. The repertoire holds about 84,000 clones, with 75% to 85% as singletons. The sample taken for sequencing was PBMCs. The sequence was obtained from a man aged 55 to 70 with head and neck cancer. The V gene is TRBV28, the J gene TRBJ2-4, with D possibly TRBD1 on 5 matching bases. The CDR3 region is CASSPTEPGPKNIQYF. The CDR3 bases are TGTGCCAGCAGTCCTACTGAGCCAGGGCCAAAAAACATTCAGTACTTC.